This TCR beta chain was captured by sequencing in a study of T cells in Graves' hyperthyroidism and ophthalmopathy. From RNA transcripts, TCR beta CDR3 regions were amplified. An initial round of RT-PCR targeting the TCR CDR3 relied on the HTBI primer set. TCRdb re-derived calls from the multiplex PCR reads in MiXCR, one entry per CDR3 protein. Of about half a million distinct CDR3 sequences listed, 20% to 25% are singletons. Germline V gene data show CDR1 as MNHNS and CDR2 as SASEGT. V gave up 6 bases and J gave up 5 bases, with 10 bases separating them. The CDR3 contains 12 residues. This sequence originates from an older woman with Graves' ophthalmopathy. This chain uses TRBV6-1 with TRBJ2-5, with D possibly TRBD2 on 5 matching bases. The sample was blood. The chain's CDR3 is CASREGIETQYF. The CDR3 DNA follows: TGTGCCAGCAGAGAGGGCATCGAGACCCAGTACTTC.